The 19 T cell receptor beta chains reported below all come from one sample, sequenced in a study of monozygotic twins with inflammatory bowel disease. TCRdb re-called the 5' RACE reads and shows each CDR3 protein once, DNA omitted. The sample spans some 150,000 distinct CDR3 sequences; the ten largest clones claim around 1.2%. Source material: blood. The origin of the receptors is a human donor with ulcerative colitis or Crohn's disease, or a healthy co-twin of an affected twin (not recorded which).

The chain recombines TRBV5-1 with TRBJ2-1. CDR3 length: 13 residues. Germline lookup yields CDR1 SGHRS and CDR2 YFSETQ. CDR3 region: CASSLAQTNEQFF. Drawing the rest from reference TRBV5-1 and TRBJ2-1, the complete variable domain is KAGVTQTPRYLIKTRGQQVTLSCSPISGHRSVSWYQQTPGQGLQFLFEYFSETQRNKGNFPGRFSGRQFSNSRSEMNVSTLELGDSALYLCASSLAQTNEQFFGPGTRLTVL.

The chain combines TRBV29-1 with TRBJ1-1. Germline loops: CDR1 SQVTM, CDR2 ANQGSEA. The CDR3 has 11 amino acids. The CDR3 is CSVPDGHEAFF.

The gene calls are TRBV20-1 and TRBJ2-5; TCRdb returns TRBD2, unconfirmable since there is no DNA. The CDR3 contains 15 residues. In germline, CDR1 is DFQATT, CDR2 SNEGSKA (reference sequence). The CDR3 protein is CSARPSGRALETQYF.

The chain joins TRBV20-1 to TRBJ2-4; TCRdb selects TRBD1, and the lack of DNA leaves this call unchecked. CDR3 length equals 13 residues. Germline lookup yields CDR1 DFQATT and CDR2 SNEGSKA (reference sequence). The CDR3 sequence: CSAPPGAKNIQYF.

This chain joins TRBV28 and TRBJ1-4; TCRdb's D call, TRBD1, is unchecked because there is no DNA. Germline assignment: CDR1 MDHEN and CDR2 SYDVKM. The CDR3 has 14 amino acids. The CDR3 sequence is CASNWGQQNEKLFF. The full variable domain, with the rest looked up from reference TRBV28 and TRBJ1-4, is DVKVTQSSRYLVKRTGEKVFLECVQDMDHENMFWYRQDPGLGLRLIYFSYDVKMKEKGDIPEGYSVSREKKERFSLILESASTNQTSMYLCASNWGQQNEKLFFGSGTQLSVL.

V and J are TRBV30 and TRBJ1-2. The CDR3 runs 15 residues. The germline CDR1 and CDR2 sequences are GTSNPN and SVGIG (reference sequence). The CDR3 spells CAWSEGRRSWTGYTF.

The genes are TRBV5-1 and TRBJ2-1; TCRdb's D gene call, TRBD2, goes unchecked for lack of DNA. CDR3 length equals 14 residues. CDR1 and CDR2 from the germline V gene are SGHRS and YFSETQ. The CDR3 loop reads CASSLTSGTNEQFF.

CDR3 amino acids: CASSSVALASYNEQFF. The chain couples TRBV6-5 to TRBJ2-1; TCRdb reports TRBD2, a call that lacks DNA to check it against. The CDR3 length is 16 residues. Germline V gene sequence: CDR1 MNHEY, CDR2 SVGAGI.

The chain uses TRBV19 and TRBJ1-1. Germline V gene data show CDR1 as LNHDA and CDR2 as SQIVND (reference sequence). This CDR3 is built from 15 residues. CDR3 protein: CASSMSDQGQTEAFF.

The chain couples TRBV24-1 to TRBJ2-1. CDR1 KGHDR and CDR2 SFDVKD come from the germline V gene. The CDR3 covers 15 residues. CDR3 sequence: CATSAAIFTGNEQFF.

The chain employs TRBV7-2 and TRBJ2-1; TCRdb's D gene call, TRBD2, goes unchecked for lack of DNA. This CDR3 is 16 amino acids long. Germline CDR1 is SGHTA and CDR2 is FQGNSA. The CDR3 loop reads CASSQAAGGSYNEQFF.

The CDR3 loop reads CASSALPGGLATNEKLFF. The chain has TRBV5-4 and TRBJ1-4. CDR1 and CDR2 (germline): SGHNT, YYREEE (reference sequence). This CDR3 region has 18 residues. Full variable domain (outside the CDR3, taken from reference TRBV5-4 and TRBJ1-4): ETGVTQSPTHLIKTRGQQVTLRCSSQSGHNTVSWYQQALGQGPQFIFQYYREEENGRGNFPPRFSGLQFPNYSSELNVNALELDDSALYLCASSALPGGLATNEKLFFGSGTQLSVL.

V gene TRBV20-1 combines with J gene TRBJ1-5; TCRdb names TRBD1, which stays unverified in the absence of DNA. Germline assignment: CDR1 DFQATT and CDR2 SNEGSKA (reference sequence). CDR3 size: 16 residues. The CDR3 spells CSARDFQGVYNQPQHF.

The chain carries TRBV19 and TRBJ2-1; the D call from TCRdb, TRBD2, cannot be confirmed without DNA. This CDR3 region has 14 residues. CDR1 and CDR2 (germline): LNHDA, SQIVND (reference sequence). The CDR3 loop reads CASRGVPSYNEQFF.

The rearrangement uses TRBV5-1 and TRBJ1-2; the TCRdb call, TRBD1, lacks DNA for checking. The CDR3 runs 15 residues. From germline, CDR1 is SGHRS and CDR2 YFSETQ. The CDR3 sequence is CASSFTRGTGDGYTF.

The rearrangement joins TRBV6-1 to TRBJ2-7. Germline V gene data show CDR1 as MNHNS and CDR2 as SASEGT. This CDR3 contains 11 residues. CDR3 amino acids: CASSERWEQYF.

V is TRBV11-3 and J is TRBJ2-4; TCRdb reports TRBD1, a call that lacks DNA to check it against. This CDR3 spans 14 amino acids. CDR1 is SGHNT, CDR2 YENEEA, per germline. CDR3 protein: CASSFSGARNIQYF. Supplemented by reference TRBV11-3 and TRBJ2-4, the full variable domain reads EAGVVQSPRYKIIEKKQPVAFWCNPISGHNTLYWYLQNLGQGPELLIRYENEEAVDDSQLPKDRFSAERLKGVDSTLKIQPAELGDSAVYLCASSFSGARNIQYFGAGTRLSVL.

The CDR3 region is CASSQDPNRLAANTGELFF. This chain links TRBV4-3 with TRBJ2-2; TCRdb's D call of TRBD2 is untestable without DNA. CDR3 length equals 19 residues. CDR1 LGHNA and CDR2 YSLEER come from the germline V gene.

This chain's CDR3 is CSARDQGTGNLEHTEAFF. The rearrangement uses TRBV20-1 and TRBJ1-1; without DNA, the TCRdb call of TRBD1 cannot be checked. The CDR3 is 18 amino acids. Germline CDR1 and CDR2: DFQATT and SNEGSKA (reference sequence).